This T cell receptor beta chain was profiled in a study of OX40 agonist ivuxolimab in advanced cancers. Background on the study: Treatment of patients was with ivuxolimab, an agonistic anti-OX40 (CD134) antibody. Patients were about 83% male with ages roughly 20 to 90, mean roughly 55. Study conclusions and caveats: At doses 0.1 to 3.0 mg/kg, CD4+ and CD8+ clones expanded. Individuals who were partial responders at 0.1-3.0 mg/kg had clonal expansion that ranked among the lowest.

Measured with immunoSEQ multiplex PCR; TCRdb has only the in-frame clones, and not every one. The data contain fewer than 75,000 clones, 70% to 90% of them singletons. On this clone: Its target is unknown.

The germline V gene encodes CDR1 SQVTM and CDR2 ANQGSEA. The length of the CDR3 is 17 residues. J gave up 5 bases and V 6 bases, and 15 bases lay outside the gene matches. This TCR was sampled from an adult with an advanced solid tumor such as melanoma, head and neck, liver or kidney cancer. This material consisted of CD4+ or CD8+ T cells sorted from blood, taken in a trial of the OX40 agonist ivuxolimab. The chain carries TRBV29-1 and TRBJ2-3, with 12 nucleotides matching TRBD2. CDR3: CSVTGPLLAGGGDTQYF. The CDR3 nucleotides are TGCAGCGTCACCGGCCCCTTACTAGCGGGAGGAGGAGATACGCAGTATTTT.